Detailed here is one T cell receptor beta chain. Its antigen is as yet unknown. The record originates from a study of cytomegalovirus exposure and HLA in healthy donors. Nominal health characterized the donors when sampled, though unrecorded immune exposures were likely. Study-level findings and limits: Reported results showed that the classifier diagnosed cytomegalovirus status with high specificity and sensitivity. Indistinguishability led to the exclusion of some V segments, TRBV6-2 and TRBV6-3 included. The productive fraction for most TCR beta V segments was about 90% or about 30% in an earlier analysis.

PCR amplification relied on 60 Vbeta primers (plus 13 Jbeta primers). Method: immunoSEQ multiplex PCR; TCRdb's copy keeps in-frame clones and lacks some. The sample gives some 99,000 clones, around 70% of which show up once; 1.2% is in the top ten. The CDR3 sequence is 17 residues long. Germline lookup yields CDR1 ENHRY and CDR2 SYGVKD. After removal of 4 bases from V and 6 bases from J, the junction contained 12 bases not matched to a gene. The sequenced material came from PBMCs. The chain employs TRBV10-3 and TRBJ2-1; 10 nucleotides align to TRBD2. The receptor was derived from a female donor in good health and CMV-seronegative. Written as DNA, the CDR3 is TGTGCCATCAGTGGAGGGGGGCAGACTAGCGGGCGCAATGAGCAGTTCTTC. Amino acids: CAISGGGQTSGRNEQFF.